The 24 T cell receptor beta chains presented below share a single source sample, sequenced in a study of blood T cell repertoires in COVID-19. Sequenced by immunoSEQ multiplex PCR; TCRdb stores in-frame clones only, minus some. Of around 85,000 clones in the sample, 85% to 90% were seen once. The sequenced sample consisted of PBMCs or T cells enriched from blood (not recorded which). These receptors originate from a woman between 45 and 60 years old with acute COVID-19.

The chain uses TRBV4-2 and TRBJ2-1; perhaps TRBD2 as D (6 bases). Trimming took off 4 bases at V and 6 bases at J, with 16 bases between the two ends. CDR1 is LGHNA and CDR2 is YNFKEQ in the germline V gene. This CDR3 region has 15 residues. CDR3 sequence (DNA): TGTGCCAGCAGCCCCCTCGTCGGGACTGGCAATGAGCAGTTCTTC. Its protein product is CASSPLVGTGNEQFF.

This clone was seen only a few times. The gene calls are TRBV18 and TRBJ2-7, with D tentatively TRBD1 (6 bases). Germline CDR1 KGHSH, CDR2 LQKENI. V lost 2 bases to trimming and J lost 4 bases, with 12 bases between them. The CDR3 is 14 residues long. The CDR3 DNA follows: TGTGCCAGCTCACCATCCACGACAGGATACGAGCAGTACTTC. Residues: CASSPSTTGYEQYF.

In this sample, this clone turned up once. The chain is built from TRBV11-2 and TRBJ1-5; no firm D call. The V end was cut by 2 bases, the J end by 4 bases, with 6 bases between. Germline CDR1 SGHAT, CDR2 FQNNGV. This CDR3 region has 13 residues. In DNA form, the CDR3 reads TGTGCCAGCAGCTTAAGCCTTAATCAGCCCCAGCATTTT. It codes for CASSLSLNQPQHF.

J is TRBJ2-7 and V is TRBV4-3; no reliable D call. The germline CDR1 and CDR2 sequences are LGHNA and YSLEER. The germline V and J ends were trimmed by 1 base and 0 bases, with 7 bases remaining between them. The CDR3 covers 14 residues. The CDR3 protein is CASSQGASSYEQYF. In nucleotides, the CDR3 is TGCGCCAGCAGCCAAGGGGCGTCCTCCTACGAGCAGTACTTC.

The chain is built from TRBV7-8 and TRBJ2-7; D is perhaps TRBD2 (5 bases). Per the germline V gene, CDR1 is SGHVS and CDR2 is FQNEAQ. The CDR3 spans 14 residues. The ends were cut back, 3 bases at V and 2 bases at J, with 11 bases in the middle. The CDR3 coding sequence is TGTGCCAGCAGCTTGACCAGCGGAACCTACGAGCAGTACTTC. As protein: CASSLTSGTYEQYF.

This chain connects TRBV29-1 to TRBJ2-3; D might be TRBD2 (5 bases). Between the trimmed V and J ends, which lost 3 bases and 4 bases, there was a span of 14 bases. The CDR3 contains 14 residues. The germline V gene has CDR1 SQVTM and CDR2 ANQGSEA. CDR3 bases: TGCAGCGTTGATTTATGGGAGTTGGCAGATACGCAGTATTTT. Translated: CSVDLWELADTQYF.

V is TRBV5-8 and J is TRBJ2-3; 8 positions match TRBD1. The CDR3 is 16 residues long. In germline, CDR1 is SGHTS, CDR2 YDEGEE. The ends lost 0 bases at V and 2 bases at J; junction bases unmatched: 5. CDR3 in amino acids: CASSLVTGELTDTQYF. CDR3 DNA: TGTGCCAGCAGCTTGGTGACAGGGGAGCTCACAGATACGCAGTATTTT.

The sample holds one count of this clone. This chain links TRBV11-3 with TRBJ2-7; possible D gene TRBD1, 5 bases. There are 14 residues in the CDR3. Germline V CDR1 and CDR2: SGHNT, YENEEA. The V end lost 5 bases, the J end lost 3 bases, and 14 bases lay between the germline ends. The CDR3 DNA reads TGTGCCAGCAGCCCAGAAAGGGGTAGCTACGAGCAGTACTTC. It yields the protein CASSPERGSYEQYF.

The chain combines TRBV6-5 with TRBJ2-2, with 9 bases identical to TRBD1. V trimming: 7 bases; J trimming: 5 bases; junction bases outside the gene matches: 8. The germline V gene has CDR1 MNHEY and CDR2 SVGAGI. CDR3 length equals 15 residues. The CDR3: CASTVGTGYTGELFF. In DNA, the CDR3 is TGTGCCAGCACTGTGGGGACAGGGTATACCGGGGAGCTGTTTTTT.

The chain carries TRBV6-5 and TRBJ2-5, with 8 positions matching TRBD1. The CDR3 contains 15 residues. V lost 6 bases, J lost 3 bases, and 9 bases stayed unmatched. Germline V lookup: CDR1 MNHEY, CDR2 SVGAGI. The CDR3, as DNA: TGTGCCAGCAGGGAGGGGACAGGAGGAAAAGAGACCCAGTACTTC. Its protein is CASREGTGGKETQYF.

The V and J genes are TRBV7-2 and TRBJ2-3, with a tentative D call TRBD1 (6 bases). This CDR3 is 17 amino acids long. V was pared by 0 bases and J by 1 base, with 14 bases between. CDR1 and CDR2 from the germline V gene are SGHTA and FQGNSA. The DNA for the CDR3 is TGTGCCAGCAGCTTAGCGTTGGGGGCGCGGGGCACAGATACGCAGTATTTT. As protein: CASSLALGARGTDTQYF.

The chain recombines TRBV7-2 with TRBJ2-5; D is perhaps TRBD2 (6 bases). Trimming left V 3 bases short and J 2 bases short, with 10 bases between. The CDR3 totals 14 residues. From germline, CDR1 is SGHTA and CDR2 FQGNSA. For the CDR3, the DNA is TGTGCCAGCAGCTTGGCGCGGGGACAAGAGACCCAGTACTTC. Translation gives CASSLARGQETQYF.

The chain employs TRBV12-3 or TRBV12-4 and TRBJ1-2, with TRBD1 as a possible D gene (6 bases). With 7 bases removed from V and 8 bases from J, the gap between germline ends came to 14 bases. CDR3 length equals 12 residues. CDR3 loop: CASNDRSRGYTF. The CDR3 DNA reads TGTGCCAGCAACGACAGGTCCCGGGGCTACACCTTC.

This clone has only a few counts. V gene TRBV7-2 combines with J gene TRBJ1-2; weak D call: TRBD1 (5 bases). This CDR3 has 15 amino acids. From germline, CDR1 is SGHTA and CDR2 FQGNSA. V was clipped by 1 base and J by 6 bases, with 15 bases between them. The CDR3 is CASSLGFLQEDGYTF. As DNA, the CDR3 is TGTGCCAGCAGCTTAGGGTTTCTACAGGAAGATGGCTACACCTTC. Filled out from reference TRBV7-2 and TRBJ1-2, the complete variable domain reads GAGVSQSPSNKVTEKGKDVELRCDPISGHTALYWYRQSLGQGLEFLIYFQGNSAPDKSGLPSDRFSAERTGGSVSTLTIQRTQQEDSAVYLCASSLGFLQEDGYTFGSGTRLTVV.

The chain links TRBV27 to TRBJ2-7; TRBD2 agrees at 12 bases. CDR1 is MNHEY and CDR2 is SMNVEV in the germline V gene (reference sequence). This CDR3 contains 15 residues. The V gene end was trimmed by 6 bases and the J gene end by 5 bases; junction bases not matched to a gene: 8. CDR3 sequence: CASSPTSGSPHEQYF. CDR3 sequence (DNA): TGTGCCAGCAGCCCGACTAGCGGGAGTCCCCACGAGCAGTACTTC.

This chain joins TRBV2 and TRBJ1-4; possible D gene TRBD1, 5 bases. The germline CDR1 and CDR2 sequences are SNHLY and FYNNEI. With 6 bases removed from V and 3 bases from J, the gap between germline ends came to 11 bases. The CDR3 spans 14 residues. Here the CDR3 DNA reads TGTGCCAGCAGGGAAAGGGGTTCTAATGAAAAACTGTTTTTT. This sequence encodes CASRERGSNEKLFF.

In its sample, this clone was seen a few times. The rearrangement uses TRBV7-2 and TRBJ1-1, with D unresolved. Germline V gene data show CDR1 as SGHTA and CDR2 as FQGNSA. Trimming removed 5 bases from V and 0 bases from J, with 13 bases in between. This CDR3 is built from 15 residues. The CDR3 region is CASSPAAVMNTEAFF. CDR3 coding DNA: TGTGCCAGCAGCCCCGCGGCCGTGATGAACACTGAAGCTTTCTTT.

This sequence joins TRBV15 and TRBJ2-7, with 10 bases identical to TRBD2. The trim removed 0 bases at V and 7 bases at J, leaving 12 bases unmatched. Per the germline V gene, CDR1 is LNHNV and CDR2 is YYDKDF (reference sequence). CDR3 length equals 17 residues. The chain's CDR3 is CATSRDKASGSRGEQYF. The DNA for the CDR3 is TGTGCCACCAGCAGAGACAAGGCTAGCGGGAGCCGGGGGGAGCAGTACTTC.

The chain has TRBV27 and TRBJ1-3; D is unresolved. Germline V gene data show CDR1 as MNHEY and CDR2 as SMNVEV (reference sequence). The CDR3 is made up of 15 amino acids. Trimming removed 3 bases from V and 0 bases from J, with 9 bases in between. The CDR3 region has the DNA TGTGCCAGCAGTTTGAGGCTACTCTCTGGAAACACCATATATTTT. Translation: CASSLRLLSGNTIYF.

V gene TRBV7-9 combines with J gene TRBJ1-4, with D unclear. Trimming removed 5 bases from V and 3 bases from J, with 10 bases in between. This CDR3 is 14 amino acids long. CDR1 and CDR2 (germline): SEHNR, FQNEAQ (reference sequence). CDR3 residues: CASSLSLPNEKLFF. Here the CDR3 DNA reads TGTGCCAGCAGCCTTTCTCTTCCTAATGAAAAACTGTTTTTT.

This rearrangement joins TRBV7-2 to TRBJ2-2, with no clear D. The germline gives CDR1 SGHTA, CDR2 FQGNSA. V shed 1 base and J shed 5 bases, with 5 bases lying between them. CDR3 length equals 13 residues. The DNA of the CDR3 is TGTGCCAGCAGCTTAGACTCAACCGGGGAGCTGTTTTTT. Protein sequence: CASSLDSTGELFF.

This chain uses TRBV5-1 with TRBJ2-7, with 9 bases lining up with TRBD2. The germline V gene has CDR1 SGHRS and CDR2 YFSETQ. The CDR3 loop spans 15 amino acids. With V trimmed by 0 bases and J by 2 bases, 3 bases remained unmatched. DNA of the CDR3: TGCGCCAGCAGCTTGGGAGCGGGAGGTCCCTACGAGCAGTACTTC. It yields the protein CASSLGAGGPYEQYF.

V usage is TRBV5-1 and J usage is TRBJ2-3, with TRBD2 matching over 9 bases. The trim removed 0 bases at V and 5 bases at J, leaving 4 bases unmatched. Germline V lookup: CDR1 SGHRS, CDR2 YFSETQ. The CDR3 covers 15 residues. CDR3 loop: CASSLAASGEDTQYF. CDR3 coding DNA: TGCGCCAGCAGCTTGGCGGCTAGCGGGGAAGATACGCAGTATTTT.

This sequence joins TRBV18 and TRBJ2-2; maybe TRBD1 (5 bases). Trimming removed 3 bases from V and 0 bases from J, with 8 bases in between. Germline values: CDR1 KGHSH, CDR2 LQKENI. The CDR3 sequence is 15 residues long. CDR3 amino acids: CASSPGPSNTGELFF. The CDR3 DNA reads as TGTGCCAGCTCACCGGGGCCCTCGAACACCGGGGAGCTGTTTTTT.